The clone carrying this T cell receptor (beta chain) was seen only a few times. No antigen is known for it. This entry comes from a study of cytomegalovirus exposure and HLA in healthy donors. General study points: A few chains tied to CMV proved CMV antigen-specific in vitro.

The PCR had 60 Vbeta and 13 Jbeta primers. TCRdb's copy holds only in-frame clones and misses some; the assay was immunoSEQ multiplex PCR. Of some 180,000 clones in the sample, 70% to 80% were seen once. The CDR3 consists of 15 residues. J was trimmed by 2 bases and V by 3 bases; bases with no gene match: 5. Germline V gene data show CDR1 as SQVTM and CDR2 as ANQGSEA. The chain links TRBV29-1 to TRBJ2-3, with TRBD2 identical over 10 bases. The source of this sequence is a man aged 18 to 30 in good health and CMV-seronegative. The sequenced material came from PBMCs. The CDR3 nucleotides read TGCAGCGTTGACGGACTAGCGGACCTCACAGATACGCAGTATTTT. This gives the protein CSVDGLADLTDTQYF.